The sequence of this T cell receptor (beta chain) was determined in a study of Ad26.COV2.S vaccination and SARS-CoV-2 variants. General observations from the study: Total T cell responses may have been underestimated by the TCR breadth and depth analyses.

Trimming left V 1 base short and J 3 bases short, with 10 bases between. Germline-derived CDR1 and CDR2 are SGHDT and YYEEEE. The CDR3 is made up of 14 amino acids. Treatment: about 20 received Ad26.COV2.S at low or high dose, single or two shots; a few received placebo; per-sample allocation not given. Sampling was done on day 63 after the first vaccine or placebo injection. Sequencing was performed with immunoSEQ multiplex PCR; in TCRdb, only in-frame clones are kept and a portion is missing. The sample records approximately 410,000 clones, approximately 88% being singletons. About this clone: What it binds is not known.

The clonotype originates from a person aged 18-65 years who received the Ad26.COV2.S COVID-19 vaccine or a placebo. The sequencing here drew on peripheral blood, taken in a trial of Ad26.COV2.S vaccine versus placebo. The chain has TRBV5-6 and TRBJ1-1; D is unresolved. The CDR3 protein is CASSLPNGYTEAFF. CDR3 in DNA: TGTGCCAGCAGCTTGCCAAACGGGTACACTGAAGCTTTCTTT.